This passage covers 18 T cell receptor beta chains from one sample sequenced in a study of T cells in Graves' hyperthyroidism and ophthalmopathy. TCR beta CDR3 region amplification was performed from RNA transcripts. HTBI primers were employed in a first-round RT-PCR of the TCR CDR3. TCRdb recomputed calls from the multiplex PCR reads with MiXCR, one row per CDR3 protein. The sample holds approximately 620,000 distinct CDR3 sequences, approximately 15% seen once. The material sequenced was blood. The receptors here all came from a woman in her 40s with Graves' ophthalmopathy.

V gene TRBV6-2 or TRBV6-3 combines with J gene TRBJ2-7, with TRBD2 matching over 11 bases. CDR1 is MNHEY, CDR2 SVGEGT, per germline. The CDR3 runs to 15 residues. Losses at the gene ends were 7 bases for V and 5 bases for J; bases not matched to a gene: 10. CDR3 in DNA: TGTGCCAGCACCCAAAACCTAGCGGGAGGAAACGAGCAGTACTTC. It encodes CASTQNLAGGNEQYF.

This clonotype was recorded at least ten times. The CDR3, as DNA: TGCAGTGCTAGGCCGGGGGAGGACACCGGGGAGCTGTTTTTT. Protein: CSARPGEDTGELFF. This sequence joins TRBV20-1 and TRBJ2-2, with D possibly TRBD2 on 6 matching bases. The CDR3 contains 14 residues. Germline V gene sequence: CDR1 DFQATT, CDR2 SNEGSKA (reference sequence). V was pared by 3 bases and J by 3 bases, with 11 bases between.

This clonotype was recorded a few times. The rearrangement joins TRBV4-1 to TRBJ2-1; D possibly corresponds to TRBD2 (7 bases). The CDR3 has 17 amino acids. Trimming removed 4 bases from V and 7 bases from J, with 23 bases in between. Germline-derived CDR1 and CDR2 are MGHRA and YSYEKL. CDR3 sequence (DNA): TGCGCCAGCAGCCTCCAATGGGGGGGCGGGTTGAGAAATGAGCAGTTCTTC. It translates to CASSLQWGGGLRNEQFF.

This clonotype was detected a few times. The chain employs TRBV7-3 and TRBJ2-3; TRBD2 matches at 8 bases. The V and J ends lost 5 bases and 4 bases, in that order; junction bases with no gene match: 11. The CDR3 is 16 amino acids. CDR1 is SGHTA, CDR2 FQGTGA, per germline. The CDR3 protein is CASSAIGAGVADTQYF. CDR3 in DNA: TGTGCCAGCAGCGCTATCGGAGCGGGAGTAGCAGATACGCAGTATTTT. The entire variable domain, with the rest obtained from reference TRBV7-3 and TRBJ2-3, is as follows: GAGVSQTPSNKVTEKGKYVELRCDPISGHTALYWYRQSLGQGPEFLIYFQGTGAADDSGLPNDRFFAVRPEGSVSTLKIQRTERGDSAVYLCASSAIGAGVADTQYFGPGTRLTVL.

The chain links TRBV29-1 to TRBJ2-6, with D possibly matching TRBD1 (6 bases). CDR1 is SQVTM and CDR2 is ANQGSEA in the germline V gene. This CDR3 region has 15 residues. The V end was cut by 4 bases, the J end by 1 base, with 11 bases between. Here the CDR3 DNA reads TGCAGCGTTGCAGGGGCAGGTTCTGGGGCCAACGTCCTGACTTTC. Translated: CSVAGAGSGANVLTF.

This chain uses TRBV11-2 with TRBJ1-5; TRBD1 might be the D (6 bases). CDR1 and CDR2 (germline): SGHAT, FQNNGV. The CDR3 contains 15 residues. V was shortened by 0 bases and J by 4 bases, with 10 bases between the two germline ends. The DNA of the CDR3 is TGTGCCAGCAGCTTAGAGCCAGGGGAGAATCAGCCCCAGCATTTT. Translated: CASSLEPGENQPQHF.

This rearrangement joins TRBV5-6 to TRBJ1-5, with D unresolved. The germline CDR1 and CDR2 sequences are SGHDT and YYEEEE. The germline V and J ends were trimmed by 0 bases and 0 bases, with 10 bases remaining between them. The CDR3 is 16 amino acids. CDR3 nucleotides: TGTGCCAGCAGCTTGGCGTCCGAATATAGCAATCAGCCCCAGCATTTT. As protein: CASSLASEYSNQPQHF.

This sequence joins TRBV3-1 and TRBJ2-5; D is unresolved. The length of the CDR3 is 13 residues. Trimming removed 4 bases at V and 2 bases at J, with 8 bases between. Looked up from germline, CDR1 is LGHDT and CDR2 is YNNKEL (reference sequence). CDR3 sequence reads: CASSPARQETQYF. CDR3 DNA sequence: TGTGCCAGCAGCCCCGCGCGGCAAGAGACCCAGTACTTC.

In its sample, this clonotype was seen many times. The chain couples TRBV3-1 to TRBJ1-4; possible D gene TRBD1, 6 bases. The CDR3 has 14 amino acids. Germline V gene sequence: CDR1 LGHDT, CDR2 YNNKEL (reference sequence). The ends were cut back, 4 bases at V and 6 bases at J, with 12 bases in the middle. In DNA, the CDR3 is TGTGCCAGCAGCCCTTACAGGGACGATGAAAAACTGTTTTTT. Its protein product is CASSPYRDDEKLFF.

This clonotype was picked up many times. The CDR3 is CSAEGQGLYGYTF. CDR3 in DNA: TGCAGTGCTGAGGGACAGGGCCTTTATGGCTACACCTTC. The chain uses TRBV20-1 and TRBJ1-2; TRBD1 aligns across 9 bases. The ends lost 5 bases at V and 5 bases at J; junction bases unmatched: 6. CDR1 and CDR2 (germline): DFQATT, SNEGSKA (reference sequence). There are 13 residues in the CDR3.

This clonotype was counted a few times. This chain connects TRBV15 to TRBJ2-1; TRBD2 aligns across 8 bases. V lost 2 bases, J lost 5 bases, and 8 bases stayed unmatched. CDR1 and CDR2 (germline): LNHNV, YYDKDF (reference sequence). This CDR3 comprises 16 residues. This CDR3 is CATSRLTSVTNNEQFF. CDR3 DNA: TGTGCCACCAGCAGATTGACTAGCGTTACTAACAATGAGCAGTTCTTC. Full variable domain (outside the CDR3, taken from reference TRBV15 and TRBJ2-1): DAMVIQNPRYQVTQFGKPVTLSCSQTLNHNVMYWYQQKSSQAPKLLFHYYDKDFNNEADTPDNFQSRRPNTSFCFLDIRSPGLGDTAMYLCATSRLTSVTNNEQFFGPGTRLTVL.

In this sample, this clonotype turned up a few times. The rearrangement uses TRBV27 and TRBJ1-1, with D unclear. The V end lost 5 bases, the J end lost 0 bases, and 13 bases lay between the germline ends. Germline V gives CDR1 MNHEY, CDR2 SMNVEV (reference sequence). The CDR3 is 15 amino acids. The DNA for the CDR3 is TGTGCCAGCAGTATAGGACGGAGCATGAACACTGAAGCTTTCTTT. Translated: CASSIGRSMNTEAFF.

This clonotype has at least ten counts. V gene TRBV11-1 combines with J gene TRBJ2-2, with D uncertain. The CDR3 has 13 residues. Between the trimmed V and J ends, which lost 1 base and 7 bases, there was a span of 7 bases. Germline CDR1 and CDR2: SGHAT and FQDESV (reference sequence). CDR3 loop: CASSLVLNGELFF. CDR3 coding DNA: TGTGCCAGCAGCTTAGTCTTGAACGGGGAGCTGTTTTTT.

This clonotype was observed many times. The chain carries TRBV12-3 or TRBV12-4 and TRBJ2-3; D is possibly TRBD1 (6 bases). This CDR3 contains 14 residues. V lost 7 bases to trimming and J lost 0 bases, with 11 bases between them. CDR3 in amino acids: CASIPGQSTDTQYF. CDR3 coding DNA: TGTGCCAGCATCCCTGGACAGAGCACAGATACGCAGTATTTT.

This clonotype was counted at least ten times. The chain employs TRBV7-9 and TRBJ2-7; 10 positions match TRBD1. V lost 1 base to trimming and J lost 3 bases; unmatched junction nucleotides: 6. Germline V gene lookup returns CDR1 SEHNR and CDR2 FQNEAQ (reference sequence). There are 16 residues in the CDR3. CDR3 sequence (DNA): TGTGCCAGCAGCTTAGGCGACCGGGACAGGGGCTACGAGCAGTACTTC. It yields the protein CASSLGDRDRGYEQYF. The full variable domain, its missing parts supplied by reference TRBV7-9 and TRBJ2-7, is DTGVSQNPRHKITKRGQNVTFRCDPISEHNRLYWYRQTLGQGPEFLTYFQNEAQLEKSRLLSDRFSAERPKGSFSTLEIQRTEQGDSAMYLCASSLGDRDRGYEQYFGPGTRLTVT.

This clonotype showed up just a few times. A read error may account for a junction end that differs from germline. The J gene is TRBJ2-7, the V gene TRBV4-1, with TRBD2 matching over 8 bases. Germline assignment: CDR1 MGHRA and CDR2 YSYEKL. The CDR3 is made up of 14 amino acids. The CDR3, as DNA: TGCGTCAGCAGCCAAGTCGTAGCGGGGTACGAGCAGTACTTC. Its translation is CVSSQVVAGYEQYF.

The chain has TRBV19 and TRBJ1-2, with D possibly TRBD1 on 5 matching bases. Trimming shortened V by 2 bases and J by 2 bases, and 9 bases separated the two germline ends. Germline assignment: CDR1 LNHDA and CDR2 SQIVND (reference sequence). The CDR3 spans 14 residues. The CDR3 bases are TGTGCCAGTAGTATATCTGGGGACAACTATGGCTACACCTTC. It translates to CASSISGDNYGYTF.

In its sample, this clonotype was seen many times. The rearrangement joins TRBV20-1 to TRBJ2-2; 12 nucleotides align to TRBD2. V was clipped by 0 bases and J by 6 bases; unmatched bases: 8. Germline loops: CDR1 DFQATT, CDR2 SNEGSKA (reference sequence). This CDR3 comprises 17 residues. The CDR3 loop reads CSARDVASGRASGELFF. In DNA, the CDR3 is TGCAGTGCTAGAGATGTGGCTAGCGGGAGGGCCTCCGGGGAGCTGTTTTTT.